These 30 T cell receptor beta chains came from one sample sequenced in a study of Graves' ophthalmopathy and Graves' hyperthyroidism. RNA transcripts yielded amplified TCR beta CDR3 regions. Amplification began with first-round RT-PCR using HTBI primers, then second-round multiplex PCR was performed. TCRdb reprocessed the multiplex PCR reads with MiXCR, giving one entry per CDR3 protein. Of some 250,000 distinct CDR3 sequences listed, around 50% were seen once; the top ten hold approximately 44%. Sequenced input: peripheral blood. The receptors were gathered from an adult man with Graves' ophthalmopathy.

This sequence joins TRBV10-3 and TRBJ2-7; D gene ambiguous. CDR3 size: 15 residues. V lost 6 bases to trimming and J lost 7 bases, with 22 bases between them. Germline V lookup: CDR1 ENHRY, CDR2 SYGVKD. The CDR3 nucleotides are TGTGCCATCAGCGTTCTCGGATCCTCCATGGGGGAGCAGTACTTC. Residues: CAISVLGSSMGEQYF.

Worth noting for this clonotype: One end of the junction varies from germline; a read error may be responsible. The chain is built from TRBV7-3 and TRBJ2-5; 12 bases fit TRBD2. The CDR3 has 15 amino acids. CDR1 is SGHTA and CDR2 is FQGTGA in the germline V gene. CDR3 in amino acids: CASSRLAGDGETQYF. The CDR3 DNA follows: TGTGCTAGCAGCCGACTAGCGGGAGACGGGGAGACCCAGTACTTC.

The chain uses TRBV20-1 and TRBJ2-2; D is ambiguous. The V gene lost 0 bases and the J gene lost 6 bases, with 5 bases spanning the gap. The CDR3 sequence is 12 residues long. Germline-derived CDR1 and CDR2 are DFQATT and SNEGSKA (reference sequence). The CDR3 spells CSARDIAGELFF. The CDR3 region has the DNA TGCAGTGCTAGAGATATAGCCGGGGAGCTGTTTTTT.

The chain links TRBV9 to TRBJ1-1; perhaps TRBD1 as D (6 bases). CDR3 size: 13 residues. Trimming pared 7 bases from V and 5 bases from J, leaving 15 bases between. The germline V gene has CDR1 SGDLS and CDR2 YYNGEE. CDR3 protein: CASGGQRGTEAFF. CDR3 DNA: TGTGCCAGCGGGGGGCAGCGGGGGACTGAAGCTTTCTTT.

This clonotype was detected ten times or more. The J gene is TRBJ2-7, the V gene TRBV24-1, with D uncertain. Per the germline V gene, CDR1 is KGHDR and CDR2 is SFDVKD. The CDR3 loop spans 13 amino acids. The V gene lost 3 bases and the J gene lost 5 bases, with 10 bases spanning the gap. The CDR3 loop is CATSDANGDEQYF. Here the CDR3 DNA reads TGTGCCACCAGTGATGCAAACGGCGACGAGCAGTACTTC.

Comment on this clonotype: The junction and the germline gene differ at one end; a read error may be behind it. The CDR3 nucleotides are TGTGCCAGCAGCCTACCAGGGTCCTATAGCTACACCTTC. As protein: CASSLPGSYSYTF. V and J are TRBV7-2 and TRBJ1-2; D might be TRBD1 (5 bases). The CDR3 covers 13 residues. Germline-derived CDR1 and CDR2 are SGHTA and FQGNSA.

Worth noting for this clonotype: Mismatch with germline at one junction end may stem from a read error. The chain is built from TRBV9 and TRBJ2-7, with a weak D call TRBD1 (7 bases). The CDR3 has 15 amino acids. Per germline, CDR1 SGDLS and CDR2 YYNGEE. CDR3 nucleotide sequence: TGTGCCAGCAGCCAGATCCCCAGGGGGGAGTACGAGCAATACTTC. Its protein product is CASSQIPRGEYEQYF.

The V and J genes are TRBV24-1 and TRBJ2-7; D perhaps matches TRBD2 (5 bases). Trimming removed 5 bases from V and 3 bases from J, with 7 bases in between. The CDR3 is 12 amino acids. Germline V gene data show CDR1 as KGHDR and CDR2 as SFDVKD. CDR3 in amino acids: CATSGSGYEQYF. CDR3 sequence (DNA): TGTGCCACCAGTGGCAGCGGCTACGAGCAGTACTTC.

Turning to this clonotype: The conserved final phenylalanine or tryptophan is absent from the CDR3, which likely points to a read error. The chain carries TRBV12-3 or TRBV12-4 and TRBJ1-1; D remains ambiguous. This CDR3 has 14 amino acids. The V and J ends lost 6 bases and 3 bases respectively, with 14 bases between them. CDR3 amino acids: CASRPSATDTEAFL. The CDR3 nucleotides read TGTGCCAGCAGGCCCTCGGCGACGGACACTGAAGCTTTCCTT.

Comments on this clonotype: A read error may be the cause here, since a much bigger clone is one base away. The chain couples TRBV5-1 to TRBJ2-7, with unresolved D. Trimming took off 0 bases at V and 10 bases at J, with 11 bases between the two ends. The CDR3 has 12 residues. The germline CDR1 and CDR2 sequences are SGHRS and YFSETQ. The CDR3 DNA is TGCGCCAGCAGCTTGGACCAAGAGGCCCAGTACTTC. It codes for CASSLDQEAQYF.

The genes are TRBV20-1 and TRBJ2-6; D call uncertain. In germline, CDR1 is DFQATT, CDR2 SNEGSKA (reference sequence). Trimming stripped 0 bases from V and 2 bases from J, with 8 bases between. This CDR3 is built from 15 residues. This chain's CDR3 is CSAREPAPGANVLTF. As DNA, the CDR3 is TGCAGTGCTAGAGAACCTGCCCCTGGGGCCAACGTCCTGACTTTC.

The chain recombines TRBV4-1 with TRBJ2-7; D remains ambiguous. CDR1 and CDR2 from the germline V gene are MGHRA and YSYEKL. The ends were cut back, 4 bases at V and 1 base at J, with 11 bases in the middle. CDR3 length: 14 residues. The CDR3 is CASSPPRRSYEQYF. CDR3 DNA: TGCGCCAGCAGCCCCCCGAGGCGTTCCTACGAGCAGTACTTC.

This clonotype was seen a few times. The chain employs TRBV12-3 or TRBV12-4 and TRBJ1-1; no firm D call. CDR3 length: 16 amino acids. Trimming took 5 bases from V and 0 from J, leaving 16 bases between them. The CDR3 is CASSPRGPSMNTEAFF. CDR3 nucleotide sequence: TGTGCCAGCAGTCCACGAGGACCGTCAATGAACACTGAAGCTTTCTTT.

The gene calls are TRBV7-2 and TRBJ2-5; no reliable D call. In germline, CDR1 is SGHTA, CDR2 FQGNSA. V lost 8 bases to trimming and J lost 0 bases, with 4 bases between them. The CDR3 loop spans 11 amino acids. CDR3 protein: CASGNQETQYF. In DNA form, the CDR3 reads TGTGCCAGCGGGAACCAAGAGACCCAGTACTTC.

The genes are TRBV7-2 and TRBJ1-2; tentative D call: TRBD1 (6 bases). Germline V gives CDR1 SGHTA, CDR2 FQGNSA. The CDR3 loop spans 13 amino acids. V shed 1 base and J shed 6 bases, with 9 bases lying between them. The CDR3 is CASSLDKGDGYTF. The CDR3 DNA is TGTGCCAGCAGCTTAGATAAGGGGGATGGCTACACCTTC.

The V gene is TRBV29-1, the J gene TRBJ1-1; D gene ambiguous. CDR3 length equals 10 residues. Trimming cost V 7 bases and J 7 bases, with 10 bases left between them. CDR1 and CDR2 from the germline V gene are SQVTM and ANQGSEA. The CDR3 sequence is CSAERDEAFF. The CDR3 DNA is TGCAGCGCCGAACGAGATGAAGCTTTCTTT.

The chain has TRBV7-8 and TRBJ2-3; 7 nucleotides agree with TRBD2. V shed 4 bases and J 4 bases; nucleotides not matched to a gene: 8. This CDR3 has 15 residues. The germline gives CDR1 SGHVS, CDR2 FQNEAQ. The CDR3 sequence is CASSSVPGLPDTQYF. The CDR3 coding sequence is TGTGCCAGCAGCTCCGTCCCGGGACTACCAGATACGCAGTATTTT.

The J gene is TRBJ2-1, the V gene TRBV7-8, with D unresolved. The DNA end lines up better with TRBJ2-7; the J call may be wrong. The CDR3 spans 13 residues. Germline CDR1 is SGHVS and CDR2 is FQNEAQ. The CDR3 spells CASSLVGSGEQYF. The CDR3 DNA follows: TGTGCCAGCAGCTTAGTGGGTTCTGGGGAGCAGTACTTC.

In its sample, this clonotype was seen a few times. The V call is TRBV19, the J call TRBJ1-6; no clear D gene. The ends were cut back, 8 bases at V and 0 bases at J, with 14 bases in the middle. Germline CDR1 LNHDA, CDR2 SQIVND (reference sequence). The CDR3 has 16 residues. CDR3 in amino acids: CASLAEASSYNSPLHF. The CDR3 DNA sequence: TGTGCCAGTCTCGCCGAAGCAAGCTCCTATAATTCACCCCTCCACTTT. The whole variable domain, remainder taken from reference TRBV19 and TRBJ1-6, is DGGITQSPKYLFRKEGQNVTLSCEQNLNHDAMYWYRQDPGQGLRLIYYSQIVNDFQKGDIAEGYSVSREKKESFPLTVTSAQKNPTAFYLCASLAEASSYNSPLHFGNGTRLTVT.

As concerns this clonotype: As the CDR3 is not closed by the conserved phenylalanine or tryptophan, this likely results from a read error. This chain links TRBV7-2 with TRBJ2-5; 14 nucleotides match TRBD2. The CDR3 spans 16 residues. The germline CDR1 and CDR2 sequences are SGHTA and FQGNSA. The V segment lost 4 bases and the J segment 5 bases; nucleotides outside the gene matches: 6. CDR3 amino acids: CASSSRTSGGKETQYY. CDR3 DNA: TGTGCCAGCAGCTCACGGACTAGCGGGGGGAAGGAGACCCAGTACTAC.

This clonotype was seen more than once but under ten times. The rearrangement uses TRBV9 and TRBJ1-1; 9 nucleotides agree with TRBD1. CDR1 and CDR2 (germline): SGDLS, YYNGEE. Trimming took 5 bases from V and 7 from J; bases not matched to a gene: 9. The CDR3 consists of 14 residues. CDR3 nucleotides: TGTGCCAGCAGTCGTGGACAGGGGATGAGTGAAGCTTTCTTT. It yields the protein CASSRGQGMSEAFF.

V and J are TRBV29-1 and TRBJ2-7; the match to TRBD1 covers 7 bases. V gave up 2 bases and J gave up 3 bases; unmatched junction bases: 7. The CDR3 totals 14 residues. CDR1 is SQVTM, CDR2 ANQGSEA, per germline. The CDR3 loop is CSVEPPGQHYEQYF. The CDR3 nucleotides are TGCAGCGTTGAACCTCCGGGACAGCACTACGAGCAGTACTTC.

This clonotype was seen a few times. This sequence joins TRBV4-1 and TRBJ2-7; 7 nucleotides match TRBD1. The J segment lost 3 bases and the V segment lost 4 bases, leaving 12 bases of the junction unmatched. This CDR3 comprises 16 residues. Germline CDR1 and CDR2: MGHRA and YSYEKL. The CDR3 sequence is CASSLYSGTDLYEQYF. CDR3 nucleotides: TGCGCCAGCAGCCTATACTCCGGGACAGACCTCTACGAGCAGTACTTC.

This clonotype was detected only once. The rearrangement links TRBV12-3 or TRBV12-4 to TRBJ1-1, with D uncertain. Trimming stripped 5 bases from V and 5 bases from J, with 9 bases between. The CDR3 has 12 residues. The CDR3 reads CASSTTGTEAFF. The CDR3 DNA sequence: TGTGCCAGCAGTACGACCGGAACTGAAGCTTTCTTT.

The sample holds a few counts of this clonotype. The rearrangement uses TRBV12-3 or TRBV12-4 and TRBJ2-5, with D perhaps TRBD1 or TRBD2 (5 bases each). The ends were cut back, 6 bases at V and 3 bases at J, with 14 bases in the middle. The CDR3 has 14 amino acids. Here the CDR3 DNA reads TGTGCCAGCAGAGACTCGGGACCGGAAGAGACCCAGTACTTC. The encoded protein is CASRDSGPEETQYF.

The CDR3 protein is CSASGRGGSYEQYF. The CDR3 DNA reads as TGCAGTGCTAGCGGGAGAGGCGGGTCCTACGAGCAGTACTTC. This sequence joins TRBV20-1 and TRBJ2-7; a weak D match, TRBD2 (6 bases). The CDR3 loop spans 14 amino acids. CDR1 and CDR2 from the germline V gene are DFQATT and SNEGSKA (reference sequence). Trimming took 3 bases from V and 1 from J, leaving 13 bases between them.

There are a few counts of this clonotype. The chain carries TRBV7-9 and TRBJ1-5; D perhaps matches TRBD1 (5 bases). Looked up from germline, CDR1 is SEHNR and CDR2 is FQNEAQ (reference sequence). The CDR3 runs 15 residues. Trimming shortened V by 4 bases and J by 2 bases, and 12 bases separated the two germline ends. CDR3 in DNA: TGTGCCAGCAGCTCAGAAACAGGTCGCAATCAGCCCCAGCATTTT. Amino acid sequence: CASSSETGRNQPQHF.

The chain recombines TRBV7-9 with TRBJ1-2; 7 bases line up with TRBD1. V lost 6 bases, J lost 4 bases, and 8 bases stayed unmatched. CDR3 size: 14 residues. Germline V gene lookup returns CDR1 SEHNR and CDR2 FQNEAQ (reference sequence). CDR3 amino acids: CASRPRQGSYGYTF. The CDR3 DNA sequence: TGTGCCAGCAGACCCAGACAGGGTTCCTATGGCTACACCTTC.

This clonotype has only a few counts. The rearrangement links TRBV6-5 to TRBJ1-3; D gene ambiguous. V lost 2 bases and J 2 bases, leaving 7 bases between the germline ends. Germline V lookup: CDR1 MNHEY, CDR2 SVGAGI. The CDR3 loop spans 14 amino acids. The DNA for the CDR3 is TGTGCCAGCAGTTACATGAAGACTGGAAACACCATATATTTT. Translating gives CASSYMKTGNTIYF.

This clonotype was counted only a few times. This chain links TRBV10-3 with TRBJ1-5; TRBD1 matches at 7 bases. After removal of 2 bases from V and 7 bases from J, the junction contained 8 bases not matched to a gene. This CDR3 is 15 amino acids long. In germline, CDR1 is ENHRY, CDR2 SYGVKD. The CDR3 region is CAISERAGGVQPQHF. The CDR3 DNA reads as TGTGCCATCAGTGAGCGAGCAGGGGGTGTACAGCCCCAGCATTTT.